This T cell receptor (beta chain) was documented in a study of CD8 T cells in Susac syndrome. The RNA, 0.5 to 1 ug, was put through reverse transcription using random hexamers. The amplification used immunoSEQ multiplex PCR on TCR beta CDR3; it spanned 54 Vbeta and 13 Jbeta. TCRdb recomputed calls from the immunoSEQ multiplex PCR reads with MiXCR, one row per CDR3 protein. The sample contains over 120,000 distinct CDR3 sequences, 94% of which appear only once. The V and J ends lost 5 bases and 2 bases respectively, with 15 bases between them. The germline V gene encodes CDR1 SEHNR and CDR2 FQNEAQ (reference sequence). The CDR3 spans 15 residues. Sequencing of TCR beta drew on CD8+ and CD4+ T cells from blood. Negative isolation was used for CD8+ and CD4+ T cells, and FACS enrichment was applied to TEMRA cells.

Sequenced sample: CD4+ T cells from PBMCs. This TCR was recovered from a human donor in good health. The chain recombines TRBV7-9 with TRBJ1-2; a possible D gene is TRBD1 (6 bases). CDR3 residues: CASSHTTGWNYGYTF. The CDR3 nucleotides are TGTGCCAGCAGCCATACAACAGGGTGGAACTATGGCTACACCTTC.